The source of this T cell receptor (beta chain) is a study of T-cell memory formation after mild COVID-19. TCRdb reanalysed the 5' RACE reads using MiXCR and keeps one entry per CDR3 protein. The top ten hold 20% to 25% of the sample, which has 200,000 to 250,000 distinct CDR3 sequences, over 9% seen once. This clonotype was seen a few times. The CDR3 totals 13 residues. Trimming shortened V by 0 bases and J by 8 bases, and 10 bases separated the two germline ends. Germline V CDR1 and CDR2: MNHEY, SVGAGI. The sequence was collected from a man younger than 30 who had mild COVID-19 (a few samples of this study predate the infection). Cell type and time point are not known. V gene TRBV6-5 combines with J gene TRBJ1-1; D is unclear. The sequencing input was PBMCs or a T cell subset sorted from them (not recorded which). DNA of the CDR3: TGTGCCAGCAGTTACTCGATCCGTCAGGAAGCTTTCTTT. Translating it yields CASSYSIRQEAFF.